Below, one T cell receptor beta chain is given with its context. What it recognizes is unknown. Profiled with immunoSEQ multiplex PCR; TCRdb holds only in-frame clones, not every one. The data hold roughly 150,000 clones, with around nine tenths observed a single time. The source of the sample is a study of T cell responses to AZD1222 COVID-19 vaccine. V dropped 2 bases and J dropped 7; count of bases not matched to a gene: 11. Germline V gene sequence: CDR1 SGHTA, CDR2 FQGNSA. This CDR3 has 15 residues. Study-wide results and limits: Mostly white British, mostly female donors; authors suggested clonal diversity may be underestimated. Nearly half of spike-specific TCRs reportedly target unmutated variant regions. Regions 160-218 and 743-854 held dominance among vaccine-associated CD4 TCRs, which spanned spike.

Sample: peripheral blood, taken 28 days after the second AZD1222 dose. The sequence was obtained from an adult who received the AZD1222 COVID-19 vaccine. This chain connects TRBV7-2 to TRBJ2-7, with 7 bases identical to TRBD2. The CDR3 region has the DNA TGTGCCAGCAGCTTAATAGCGGTGCCCGGGGGGGAGCAGTACTTC. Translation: CASSLIAVPGGEQYF.